The clone carrying this TCR beta chain was recorded a few times. The target antigen is unknown. CFSE-dim autoproliferating and CFSE-high non-proliferating T cells from unstimulated culture were sequenced separately. Replicate wells were pooled after six to eight days of stimulus-free culture of under 5.5x10^7 CFSE-labeled PBMCs. The PBMCs received about 0.5 uM CFSE and serum-free culture with no added stimuli. This CDR3 region has 13 residues. V was pared by 4 bases and J by 8 bases, with 14 bases between. Germline V CDR1 and CDR2: MNHNY, SVGAGI (reference sequence). This entry belongs to a study of memory B cells and T cells in multiple sclerosis. Study results and limitations: Compartments had unequal clone-set sizes, affecting shared clonotype counts.

Generated by immunoSEQ multiplex PCR, the TCRdb table keeps only in-frame clones and is missing some. The data hold 40,000 to 50,000 clones, with 82% observed a single time. The specimen sequenced was PBMCs from blood kept in culture. The J gene is TRBJ1-2, the V gene TRBV6-6; possible D gene TRBD1, 6 bases. The clonotype originates from a human donor with multiple sclerosis. CDR3 in amino acids: CASSWDIRGGYTF. For the CDR3, the DNA is TGTGCCAGCAGTTGGGACATCCGAGGGGGCTACACCTTC.